This TCR beta chain appears in the sequencing data of a study of shared clonotypes between healthy human individuals. Study details: Donors, aged 18 to 49, were two women and three men.

Worth noting for this clone: The antigen remains unidentified. Other DNA sequences in this specimen translate into the identical CDR3.

There are 12 residues in the CDR3. Germline V CDR1 and CDR2: LNHDA, SQIVND (reference sequence). V gave up 4 bases and J gave up 7 bases; unmatched junction bases: 3. Study-wide points: Roughly 5% of naive CD4 clonotypes were common to a handful of donors.

The run depth of the assay was deep. Clones were read by immunoSEQ multiplex PCR, and TCRdb kept only the in-frame ones, dropping some. The sample records 2 million to 2.5 million clones, approximately 95% being singletons. The receptor comes from a man younger than 30 in good health. This sequence joins TRBV19 and TRBJ1-2; 7 bases are shared with TRBD1. The sample taken for sequencing was naive CD4+ T cells sorted from blood. Subset defined: CD45RA+ positively selected. CDR3 in DNA: TGTGCCAGTAGTACGACAGGGAGTGGCTACACCTTC. Amino acid sequence: CASSTTGSGYTF.